This passage covers 2 T cell receptor beta chains from one sample sequenced in a study of CD8 T cells in ankylosing spondylitis. Study observations and caveats: Characteristic, it appeared, of ankylosing spondylitis blood was a TCR beta motif of fewer than 10 highly homologous variants.

TCRdb re-analysed the 5' RACE reads in MiXCR, keeping a single row per CDR3 protein. The sample consists of 450,000 or so distinct CDR3 sequences, roughly a quarter of them appearing once. For these receptors, no antigen is known. Input material: blood, either unsorted or a sorted T cell fraction (not recorded which). The receptor source for this set is a male donor with ankylosing spondylitis.

V is TRBV5-1 and J is TRBJ2-2; TRBD1 might be the D (6 bases). This CDR3 region has 14 residues. Deletions cut 6 bases from V and 4 bases from J, with 13 bases between. Germline values: CDR1 SGHRS, CDR2 YFSETQ. The DNA for the CDR3 is TGCGCCAGCAAGGAACCAGGGGCCACCGGGGAGCTGTTTTTT. Protein product: CASKEPGATGELFF.

This chain links TRBV29-1 with TRBJ2-5; D is unclear. This CDR3 comprises 14 residues. The germline gives CDR1 SQVTM, CDR2 ANQGSEA. V was clipped by 2 bases and J by 5 bases, with 15 bases between them. The CDR3 loop is CSVENLGARETQYF. CDR3 nucleotide sequence: TGCAGCGTTGAAAACCTCGGCGCACGGGAGACCCAGTACTTC.